The rows below give T cell receptor beta chains drawn from one sample of a study of blood T cells in healthy people across ages. TCRdb processed the 5' RACE reads anew with MiXCR; each CDR3 protein has one entry. The data contain 1.4 million or so distinct CDR3 sequences, roughly 43% of them seen just once; the ten biggest clones take up just over 4%. What was sequenced was blood. These receptors came from a woman between 18 and 29 years old in good health. Each CDR3 is given with its conserved first and last residue. Each record gives: J gene, D gene, V gene, clone size, CDR3 protein, CDR3 DNA. A D gene is named only where the DNA matches it firmly. Clone size is shown for a subset of rows, as once, few, many or a class of expanded clone.

J: TRBJ2-7; D: TRBD2; V: TRBV20-1; size: NA; CDR3: CSAPSSGSFSYEQYF; DNA: TGCAGTGCCCCATCAAGCGGGAGCTTTTCCTACGAGCAGTACTTC
J: TRBJ1-1; D: NA; V: TRBV21-1; size: NA; CDR3: CASIQQLTEAFF; DNA: TGTGCCAGCATTCAACAGCTCACTGAAGCTTTCTTT
J: TRBJ2-1; D: NA; V: TRBV20-1; size: NA; CDR3: CSVKATPRTNEQFF; DNA: TGCAGTGTCAAAGCTACCCCGCGGACGAATGAGCAGTTCTTC
J: TRBJ2-1; D: NA; V: TRBV7-9; size: NA; CDR3: CASSPDFETQFF; DNA: TGTGCCAGCAGCCCAGACTTTGAGACCCAGTTCTTC
J: TRBJ1-6; D: TRBD1; V: TRBV18; size: NA; CDR3: CASSPDRARSLHF; DNA: TGTGCCAGCTCACCAGACAGGGCGAGATCTCTCCACTTT
J: TRBJ2-1; D: NA; V: TRBV20-1; size: few; CDR3: CSAPSFSYNEQFF; DNA: TGCAGTGCTCCTAGTTTTTCCTACAATGAGCAGTTCTTC
J: TRBJ2-6; D: NA; V: TRBV7-8; size: NA; CDR3: CASSLSSGSSGANVLTF; DNA: TGTGCCAGCAGCTTATCTTCTGGGAGCTCTGGGGCCAACGTCCTGACTTTC
J: TRBJ1-1; D: NA; V: TRBV7-3; size: many; CDR3: CASSAGGNTEAFF; DNA: TGTGCCAGCAGTGCAGGCGGGAACACTGAAGCTTTCTTT
J: TRBJ2-7; D: NA; V: TRBV29-1; size: NA; CDR3: CSVTAWSGSQEQYF; DNA: TGCAGCGTGACAGCCTGGTCCGGGTCGCAGGAGCAGTACTTC
J: TRBJ1-2; D: TRBD1; V: TRBV5-1; size: few; CDR3: CASSGRQGSLYGYTF; DNA: TGCGCCAGCAGCGGAAGACAGGGGTCCCTTTATGGCTACACCTTC
J: TRBJ2-7; D: TRBD2; V: TRBV7-2; size: few; CDR3: CASSLAGTSGGYEQYF; DNA: TGTGCCAGCAGCTTAGCTGGGACTAGCGGGGGCTACGAGCAGTACTTC
J: TRBJ2-1; D: TRBD2; V: TRBV4-2; size: NA; CDR3: CASSRGLGSNGQFF; DNA: TGTGCCAGCAGCCGCGGACTAGGGAGCAATGGGCAGTTCTTC
J: TRBJ2-7; D: NA; V: TRBV6-5; size: NA; CDR3: CASGRSSSYEQYF; DNA: TGTGCCAGCGGCAGGTCGAGCTCCTACGAGCAGTACTTC
J: TRBJ1-3; D: TRBD1; V: TRBV20-1; size: once; CDR3: CSARDIRSGQAGNTIYF; DNA: TGCAGTGCTAGAGATATCAGGTCGGGACAGGCTGGAAACACCATATATTTT
J: TRBJ2-1; D: NA; V: TRBV12-3/TRBV12-4; size: many; CDR3: CASKGSSYNEQFF; DNA: TGTGCCAGCAAAGGCAGCTCCTACAATGAGCAGTTCTTC
J: TRBJ2-6; D: TRBD1; V: TRBV18; size: NA; CDR3: CASSPRLTGSGANVLTF; DNA: TGTGCCAGCTCACCGAGGTTGACAGGGTCTGGGGCCAACGTCCTGACTTTC
J: TRBJ2-4; D: NA; V: TRBV29-1; size: NA; CDR3: CSVEASVNKNIQYF; DNA: TGCAGCGTTGAAGCCAGCGTTAACAAAAACATTCAGTACTTC
J: TRBJ2-7; D: TRBD2; V: TRBV20-1; size: few; CDR3: CSARRGEGAYEQYF; DNA: TGCAGTGCTAGACGGGGGGAGGGTGCCTACGAGCAGTACTTC
J: TRBJ2-1; D: NA; V: TRBV19; size: NA; CDR3: CASSVPGPGYNEQFF; DNA: TGTGCCAGTAGCGTACCGGGCCCGGGGTACAATGAGCAGTTCTTC
J: TRBJ2-7; D: TRBD2; V: TRBV7-2; size: few; CDR3: CASSLGLGGSPYEQYF; DNA: TGTGCCAGCAGCTTAGGTCTGGGCGGGAGTCCCTACGAGCAGTACTTC
J: TRBJ2-3; D: TRBD2; V: TRBV12-3/TRBV12-4; size: few; CDR3: CASSPTTSGRGGDTQYF; DNA: TGTGCCAGCAGTCCCACGACTAGCGGGAGAGGGGGAGATACGCAGTATTTT
J: TRBJ2-5; D: TRBD2; V: TRBV20-1; size: many; CDR3: CSAVQRERETQYF; DNA: TGCAGTGCGGTTCAGCGGGAGCGGGAGACCCAGTACTTC
J: TRBJ2-5; D: NA; V: TRBV12-3/TRBV12-4; size: many; CDR3: CASRRGQETQYF; DNA: TGTGCCAGCCGACGAGGGCAAGAGACCCAGTACTTC
J: TRBJ1-5; D: TRBD1; V: TRBV20-1; size: NA; CDR3: CSATGQGLDQPQHF; DNA: TGCAGTGCTACGGGACAGGGACTTGATCAGCCCCAGCATTTT
J: TRBJ2-7; D: TRBD1; V: TRBV5-1; size: few; CDR3: CASSWTTGGDYEQYF; DNA: TGCGCCAGCAGCTGGACGACAGGGGGTGACTACGAGCAGTACTTC
J: TRBJ1-1; D: NA; V: TRBV12-3/TRBV12-4; size: NA; CDR3: CASSLRGSNEAFF; DNA: TGTGCCAGCAGTTTACGGGGCTCGAATGAAGCTTTCTTT
J: TRBJ1-2; D: NA; V: TRBV28; size: few; CDR3: CASSPRTFGPSGYTF; DNA: TGTGCCAGCAGTCCCCGCACTTTCGGGCCGAGTGGCTACACCTTC
J: TRBJ2-2; D: NA; V: TRBV6-6; size: few; CDR3: CASSGYGELFF; DNA: TGTGCCAGCAGTGGATACGGGGAGCTGTTTTTT
J: TRBJ2-7; D: NA; V: TRBV27; size: many; CDR3: CASSPLGSYEQYF; DNA: TGTGCCAGCAGTCCACTGGGGTCCTACGAGCAGTACTTC